The T cell receptor (beta chain) described here comes from a study of blood T cells in healthy people across ages. Germline loops: CDR1 DFQATT, CDR2 SNEGSKA (reference sequence). V was cut by 5 bases and J by 5 bases, with 16 bases left in between. CDR3 length: 13 amino acids. This clonotype was detected ten times or more. Combining a sample-barcoded 5' primer with a J-beta primer mix, a second PCR ran for about 6 to 12 cycles. Sequencing recovered at least 3 million CDR3-containing paired-end reads from each sample. TCRdb reanalysed the 5' RACE reads using MiXCR and keeps one entry per CDR3 protein. This table has roughly 1,500,000 distinct CDR3 sequences, around 42% appearing once. The study drew donors from healthy Caucasian individuals in Russia aged about 6 to 95.

This receptor was identified in a woman between 18 and 29 years old in good health. This sequence joins TRBV20-1 and TRBJ2-7; either TRBD1 or TRBD2 may supply D (6 bases each). Sequenced sample: blood. CDR3 bases: TGCAGTGCTTTCAGGCCAGGGGAGGACGAGCAGTACTTC. Translated: CSAFRPGEDEQYF.